The table lists the clone carrying this TCR beta chain with many counts. TCRdb called the 5' RACE reads again in MiXCR, with one record for every CDR3 protein. Among around 50,000 distinct CDR3 sequences listed, more than 6% were seen once. This CDR3 has 15 residues. Germline values: CDR1 LNHDA, CDR2 SQIVND (reference sequence). V lost 4 bases and J lost 2, with 13 bases in between. This sample is drawn from a study of T cells after yellow fever vaccination. Study outcomes and limitations: Reappearance after the booster was seen for most primary-vaccination clones, at more than 95% CD4 and around 88% CD8.

This receptor was obtained from a man aged 25 to 45 who received the YFV17D yellow fever vaccine. Here the sequenced sample was PBMCs, either bulk or a sorted T-cell subset (CD4+, CD8+, memory, or dextramer-sorted; not recorded which), taken 45 days after the yellow fever booster vaccination. The V call is TRBV19, the J call TRBJ2-3, with D possibly being TRBD1 (5 bases). The CDR3 region is CASSKLTAYTDTQYF. The CDR3, as DNA: TGTGCCAGTAGTAAGTTGACAGCCTACACAGATACGCAGTATTTT.